This T cell receptor (beta chain) was sequenced in a study of T cells in Graves' hyperthyroidism and ophthalmopathy. Looking at the study overall: Prior to any treatment, at the point of initial diagnosis, peripheral blood was collected.

This clonotype was detected many times. The TCR beta CDR3 regions underwent amplification using RNA transcripts as the source. The HTBI set primed first-round TCR CDR3 RT-PCR. In TCRdb, the multiplex PCR reads were re-called with MiXCR into one record per CDR3 protein. The sample has some 440,000 distinct CDR3 sequences, around a sixth seen once; the top ten hold roughly 15%. The sequencing input was blood. The origin of this receptor is a woman between 18 and 29 years old with Graves' hyperthyroidism.

CDR3 nucleotides: TGCAGTGCTACCGAGACTAGCAAAAATGAGCAGTTCTTC. It yields the protein CSATETSKNEQFF. This chain uses TRBV20-1 with TRBJ2-1, with 7 bases that match TRBD2. The CDR3 is 13 residues long. The V gene's germline CDR1 is DFQATT and CDR2 SNEGSKA (reference sequence). Germline trimming cut 4 bases from V and 7 bases from J; bases unmatched to any gene: 7.